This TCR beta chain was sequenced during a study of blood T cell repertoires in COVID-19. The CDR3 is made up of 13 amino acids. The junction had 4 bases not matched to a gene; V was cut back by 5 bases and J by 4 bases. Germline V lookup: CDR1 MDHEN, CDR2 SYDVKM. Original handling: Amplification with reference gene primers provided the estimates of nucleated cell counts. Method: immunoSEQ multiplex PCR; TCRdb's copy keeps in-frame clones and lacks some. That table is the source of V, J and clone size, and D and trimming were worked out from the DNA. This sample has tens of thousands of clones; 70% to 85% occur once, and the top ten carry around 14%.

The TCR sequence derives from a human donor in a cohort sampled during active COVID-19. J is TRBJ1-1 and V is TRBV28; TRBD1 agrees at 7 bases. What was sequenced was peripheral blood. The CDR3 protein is CASSPSGGTEAFF. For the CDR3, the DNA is TGTGCCAGCAGTCCCTCAGGGGGCACTGAAGCTTTCTTT.